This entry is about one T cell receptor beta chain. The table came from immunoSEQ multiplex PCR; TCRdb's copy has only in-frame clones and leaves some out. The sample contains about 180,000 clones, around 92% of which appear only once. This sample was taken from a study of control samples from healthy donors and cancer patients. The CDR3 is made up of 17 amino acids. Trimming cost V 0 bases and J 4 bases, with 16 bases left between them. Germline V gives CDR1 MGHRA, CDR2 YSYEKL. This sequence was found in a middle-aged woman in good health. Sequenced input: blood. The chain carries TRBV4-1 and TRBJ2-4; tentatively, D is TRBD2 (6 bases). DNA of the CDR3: TGCGCCAGCAGCCAAGATGACGCGACTAGTATAAAAAACATTCAGTACTTC. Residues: CASSQDDATSIKNIQYF.